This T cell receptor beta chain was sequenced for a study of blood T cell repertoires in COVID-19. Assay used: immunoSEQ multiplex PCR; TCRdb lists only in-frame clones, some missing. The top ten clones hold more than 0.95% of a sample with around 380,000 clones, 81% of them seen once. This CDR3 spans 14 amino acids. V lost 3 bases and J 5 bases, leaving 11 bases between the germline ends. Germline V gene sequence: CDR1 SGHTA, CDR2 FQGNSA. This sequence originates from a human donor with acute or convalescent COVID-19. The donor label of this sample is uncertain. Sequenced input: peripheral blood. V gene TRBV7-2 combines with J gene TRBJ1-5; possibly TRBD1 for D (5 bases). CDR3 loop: CASSFFGGYQPQHF. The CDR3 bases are TGTGCCAGCAGCTTTTTCGGGGGGTATCAGCCCCAGCATTTT.